Each of the 6 T cell receptor beta chains below was sequenced from the same sample in a study of T cell repertoires in cytomegalovirus infection. TCRdb reprocessed the reads via MiXCR and lists one record per CDR3 protein. This sample has about 150,000 distinct CDR3 sequences; roughly 18% occur once, and the top ten carry 18%. The source material was CD8+ T cells from PBMCs. These receptors all stem from a human donor in good health (CMV status not recorded). Some clones in this sample may be carry-over from other donors' samples.

This clonotype has only a few counts. This chain connects TRBV2 to TRBJ1-2; tentatively, D is TRBD1 (6 bases). V lost 9 bases and J lost 4, with 9 bases in between. CDR3 length: 11 amino acids. The germline gives CDR1 SNHLY, CDR2 FYNNEI. The CDR3 protein is CARLDSYGYTF. Written as DNA, the CDR3 is TGTGCCAGACTGGACAGCTATGGCTACACCTTC.

This clonotype occurred a few times. This sequence joins TRBV7-6 and TRBJ1-6; D not resolved. Germline V lookup: CDR1 SGHVS, CDR2 FNYEAQ. With 5 bases removed from V and 10 bases from J, the gap between germline ends came to 15 bases. The CDR3 sequence is 14 residues long. The CDR3 DNA is TGTGCCAGCAGCGCCGCAAGGGTGGGATCACCCCTCCACTTT. It encodes CASSAARVGSPLHF.

This rearrangement joins TRBV7-8 to TRBJ2-5, with 11 bases identical to TRBD2. This CDR3 has 15 amino acids. Germline V lookup: CDR1 SGHVS, CDR2 FQNEAQ. V was clipped by 5 bases and J by 4 bases; unmatched bases: 6. In nucleotides, the CDR3 is TGTGCCAGCAGCGACGGGACTAGCGGAGGAGAGACCCAGTACTTC. It yields the protein CASSDGTSGGETQYF.

This clonotype has a count of ten or more. The V and J genes are TRBV7-2 and TRBJ2-7; D unclear. The CDR3 runs to 13 residues. Trimming left V 0 bases short and J 3 bases short, with 6 bases between. In germline, CDR1 is SGHTA, CDR2 FQGNSA. DNA for the CDR3: TGTGCCAGCAGCTTAGCGGGGAACTACGAGCAGTACTTC. This gives the protein CASSLAGNYEQYF.

The chain is built from TRBV7-2 and TRBJ2-1, with D perhaps matching TRBD2 (6 bases). CDR1 SGHTA and CDR2 FQGNSA come from the germline V gene. The CDR3 runs 16 residues. The V gene lost 0 bases and the J gene lost 10 bases, with 19 bases spanning the gap. The CDR3 reads CASSLARGQGGREQFF. The CDR3 DNA follows: TGTGCCAGCAGCTTAGCGCGTGGGCAGGGAGGCAGGGAGCAGTTCTTC.

This chain joins TRBV28 and TRBJ2-5; 12 bases line up with TRBD2. The CDR3 has 14 amino acids. The trim removed 6 bases at V and 4 bases at J, leaving 3 bases unmatched. Looked up from germline, CDR1 is MDHEN and CDR2 is SYDVKM. This CDR3 is CASRTSGRGETQYF. The CDR3 DNA reads as TGTGCCAGCAGGACTAGCGGGAGAGGAGAGACCCAGTACTTC.